The 11 T cell receptor beta chains below were found in one sample sequenced in a study of cytomegalovirus exposure and HLA in healthy donors. Using immunoSEQ multiplex PCR, the repertoire was profiled, and TCRdb retains in-frame clones only, with some absent. The sample gives 70,000 or so clones, about 94% of which show up once; roughly 1.4% is in the top ten. Sequences were obtained from PBMCs. These receptors were collected from a man in his late teens or twenties in good health and CMV-seropositive.

This clone was counted a few times. For the CDR3, the DNA is TGTGCCAGCAGCTCATCAGGGGGCTACAATCAGCCCCAGCATTTT. This translates into CASSSSGGYNQPQHF. The V call is TRBV5-6, the J call TRBJ1-5; 8 nucleotides align to TRBD1. The germline V gene encodes CDR1 SGHDT and CDR2 YYEEEE. The CDR3 contains 15 residues. V was clipped by 3 bases and J by 3 bases; unmatched bases: 5.

The CDR3 DNA reads as TGTGCCAGCACCCTCACCGGGGAGCTGTTTTTT. Encoded protein: CASTLTGELFF. The V and J genes are TRBV11-2 and TRBJ2-2; D call uncertain. The CDR3 length is 11 residues. CDR1 is SGHAT, CDR2 FQNNGV, per germline. Trimming stripped 7 bases from V and 4 bases from J, with 4 bases between.

V and J are TRBV28 and TRBJ2-4, with TRBD1 matching over 9 bases. This CDR3 has 13 amino acids. Germline loops: CDR1 MDHEN, CDR2 SYDVKM. Losses at the gene ends were 6 bases for V and 5 bases for J; bases not matched to a gene: 2. CDR3 sequence: CASSGQGQNIQYF. The CDR3 DNA is TGTGCCAGCAGCGGACAGGGGCAAAACATTCAGTACTTC.

This rearrangement joins TRBV29-1 to TRBJ2-7; the match to TRBD1 covers 7 bases. V dropped 4 bases and J dropped 4; count of bases not matched to a gene: 4. The CDR3 runs 12 residues. Looked up from germline, CDR1 is SQVTM and CDR2 is ANQGSEA. CDR3 nucleotide sequence: TGCAGCGTTGGTGGCAGGGGGTACGAGCAGTACTTC. Protein product: CSVGGRGYEQYF.

The rearrangement joins TRBV25-1 to TRBJ2-2, with a weak D call TRBD1 (6 bases). Deletions cut 4 bases from V and 6 bases from J, with 12 bases between. Germline assignment: CDR1 MGHDK and CDR2 SYGVNS. CDR3 length: 14 amino acids. CDR3: CASSVTGLAGELFF. DNA of the CDR3: TGTGCCAGCAGTGTTACAGGGTTAGCCGGGGAGCTGTTTTTT.

The J gene is TRBJ2-1, the V gene TRBV7-3; 8 bases are a match to TRBD2. The germline V gene encodes CDR1 SGHTA and CDR2 FQGTGA. Germline trimming cut 1 base from V and 4 bases from J; bases unmatched to any gene: 9. This CDR3 comprises 17 residues. CDR3 coding DNA: TGTGCCAGCAGCTTAAATCCCGGGGGGGTACCTTACAATGAGCAGTTCTTC. Its protein product is CASSLNPGGVPYNEQFF.

The rearrangement links TRBV5-4 to TRBJ2-1; 14 bases agree with TRBD2. This CDR3 is 17 amino acids long. Trimming took 0 bases from V and 12 from J; bases not matched to a gene: 11. Per the germline V gene, CDR1 is SGHNT and CDR2 is YYREEE (reference sequence). CDR3 loop: CASSLGATGLAGVRQFF. CDR3 nucleotide sequence: TGTGCCAGCAGCTTGGGGGCGACGGGACTAGCGGGAGTTCGGCAGTTCTTC.

This chain joins TRBV5-1 and TRBJ2-7; 8 bases map to TRBD2. Trimming removed 0 bases from V and 3 bases from J; junction bases left unmatched: 17. Germline assignment: CDR1 SGHRS and CDR2 YFSETQ. This CDR3 region has 19 residues. CDR3 residues: CASSLAPKRELIADYEQYF. For the CDR3, the DNA is TGCGCCAGCAGCTTGGCCCCGAAGCGGGAGCTAATCGCGGACTACGAGCAGTACTTC. Full variable domain (remainder filled in from reference TRBV5-1 and TRBJ2-7): KAGVTQTPRYLIKTRGQQVTLSCSPISGHRSVSWYQQTPGQGLQFLFEYFSETQRNKGNFPGRFSGRQFSNSRSEMNVSTLELGDSALYLCASSLAPKRELIADYEQYFGPGTRLTVT.

The V call is TRBV28, the J call TRBJ2-7; possibly TRBD2 for D (6 bases). This CDR3 is 17 amino acids long. Germline CDR1 MDHEN, CDR2 SYDVKM. V dropped 2 bases and J dropped 5 bases, with 22 bases sitting between them. CDR3 DNA sequence: TGTGCCAGCAGTTTAGCGGGATATGGGTCGCTTTCGGACGAGCAGTACTTC. Protein: CASSLAGYGSLSDEQYF.

V usage is TRBV7-8 and J usage is TRBJ2-4, with TRBD2 identical over 7 bases. Germline V gene sequence: CDR1 SGHVS, CDR2 FQNEAQ. The CDR3 covers 18 residues. Trimming at V came to 1 base and at J to 0 bases, leaving 9 bases not matched to a gene. The DNA for the CDR3 is TGTGCCAGCAGCTTAGTACGGCTAGCGGACATAGCCAAAAACATTCAGTACTTC. This gives the protein CASSLVRLADIAKNIQYF.

The V and J genes are TRBV18 and TRBJ1-1, with D perhaps TRBD1 (5 bases). This CDR3 spans 13 amino acids. V lost 5 bases and J 1 base, leaving 8 bases between the germline ends. The germline V gene encodes CDR1 KGHSH and CDR2 LQKENI. The CDR3 nucleotides read TGTGCCAGCTCAACGACAGAGAACACTGAAGCTTTCTTT. Amino acids: CASSTTENTEAFF. The complete variable domain, with remaining parts taken from reference TRBV18 and TRBJ1-1, reads NAGVMQNPRHLVRRRGQEARLRCSPMKGHSHVYWYRQLPEEGLKFMVYLQKENIIDESGMPKERFSAEFPKEGPSILRIQQVVRGDSAAYFCASSTTENTEAFFGQGTRLTVV.